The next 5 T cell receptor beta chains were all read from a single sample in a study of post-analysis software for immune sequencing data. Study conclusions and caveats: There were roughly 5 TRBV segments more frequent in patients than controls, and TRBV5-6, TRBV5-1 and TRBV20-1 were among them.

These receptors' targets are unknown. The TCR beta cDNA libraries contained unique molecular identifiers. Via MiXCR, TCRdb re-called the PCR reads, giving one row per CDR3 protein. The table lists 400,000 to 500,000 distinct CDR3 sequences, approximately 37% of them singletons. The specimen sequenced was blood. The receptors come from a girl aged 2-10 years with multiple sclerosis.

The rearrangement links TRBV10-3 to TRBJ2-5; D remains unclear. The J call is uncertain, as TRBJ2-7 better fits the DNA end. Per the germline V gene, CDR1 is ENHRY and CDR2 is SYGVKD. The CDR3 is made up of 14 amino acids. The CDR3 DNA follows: TGTGCCATCAGTGAGGGGGTGGGGATCTGCGAGCAGTACTTC. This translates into CAISEGVGICEQYF.

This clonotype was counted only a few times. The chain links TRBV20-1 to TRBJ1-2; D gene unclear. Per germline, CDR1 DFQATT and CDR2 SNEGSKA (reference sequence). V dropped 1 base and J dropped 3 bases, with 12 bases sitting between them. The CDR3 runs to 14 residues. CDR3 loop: CSARGGGSDYGYTF. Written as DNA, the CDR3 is TGCAGTGCTAGAGGGGGAGGGTCAGACTATGGCTACACCTTC.

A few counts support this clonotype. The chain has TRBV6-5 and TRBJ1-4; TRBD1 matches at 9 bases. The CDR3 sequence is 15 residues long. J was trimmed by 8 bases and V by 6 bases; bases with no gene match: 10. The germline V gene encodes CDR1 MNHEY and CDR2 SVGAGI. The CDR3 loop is CASRPLDRGDEKLFF. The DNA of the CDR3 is TGTGCCAGCAGGCCCCTCGACAGGGGGGACGAAAAACTGTTTTTT.

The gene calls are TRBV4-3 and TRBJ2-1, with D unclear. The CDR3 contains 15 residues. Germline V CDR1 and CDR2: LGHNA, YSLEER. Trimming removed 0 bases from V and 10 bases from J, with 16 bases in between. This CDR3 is CASSQEVVPQLEQFF. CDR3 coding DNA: TGCGCCAGCAGCCAAGAGGTCGTACCCCAGCTCGAGCAGTTCTTC.

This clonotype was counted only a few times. Here the CDR3 DNA reads TGCAGCGTTGACGACGGCAGGGGGCTCACCTACGAGCAGTACTTC. It specifies CSVDDGRGLTYEQYF. This chain connects TRBV29-1 to TRBJ2-7; 8 bases agree with TRBD1. Germline lookup yields CDR1 SQVTM and CDR2 ANQGSEA. CDR3 length equals 15 residues. The V gene end was trimmed by 3 bases and the J gene end by 2 bases; junction bases not matched to a gene: 9.